This T cell receptor (beta chain) was recovered during a study of tumor and adjacent non-tumor tissue in lung cancer. The template was RNA from unsorted bulk tissue. This clonotype was counted ten times or more. Three rounds of nested PCR, following a modified ARM-PCR protocol, produced the TCRbeta library. Using its own MiXCR run on the multiplex PCR reads, TCRdb lists one record per CDR3 protein. The sample consists of 75,000 to 95,000 distinct CDR3 sequences, roughly two thirds of them appearing once. The V gene lost 3 bases and the J gene lost 0 bases, with 11 bases spanning the gap. CDR1 MNHNS and CDR2 SASEGT come from the germline V gene. The CDR3 is made up of 15 amino acids.

The source is a woman in her forties with non-small cell lung cancer. The J gene is TRBJ1-2, the V gene TRBV6-1; no clear D. The sample consisted of lung tumor tissue. CDR3 region: CASSEERGANYGYTF. In DNA, the CDR3 is TGTGCCAGCAGTGAGGAACGCGGAGCTAACTATGGCTACACCTTC.